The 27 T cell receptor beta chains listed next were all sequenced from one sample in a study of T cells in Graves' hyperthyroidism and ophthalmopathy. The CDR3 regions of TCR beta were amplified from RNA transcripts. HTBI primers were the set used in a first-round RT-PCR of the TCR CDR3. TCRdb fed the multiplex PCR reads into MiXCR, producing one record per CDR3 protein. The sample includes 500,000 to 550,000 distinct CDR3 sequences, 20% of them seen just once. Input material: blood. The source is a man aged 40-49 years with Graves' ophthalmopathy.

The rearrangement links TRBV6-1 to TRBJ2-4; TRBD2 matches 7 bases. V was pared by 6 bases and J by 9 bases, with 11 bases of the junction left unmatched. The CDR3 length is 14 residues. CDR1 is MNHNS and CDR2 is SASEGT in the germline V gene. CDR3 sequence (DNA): TGTGCCAGCAGGTCCGGGGGGAATGGGGCCATTCAGTACTTC. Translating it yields CASRSGGNGAIQYF.

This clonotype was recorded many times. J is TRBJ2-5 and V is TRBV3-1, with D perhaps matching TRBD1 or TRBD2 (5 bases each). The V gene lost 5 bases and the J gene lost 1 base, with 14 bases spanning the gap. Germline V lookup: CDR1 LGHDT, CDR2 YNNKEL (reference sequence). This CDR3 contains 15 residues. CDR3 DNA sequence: TGTGCCAGCAGCGTCCCTCTTGGGGGCCAAGAGACCCAGTACTTC. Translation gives CASSVPLGGQETQYF.

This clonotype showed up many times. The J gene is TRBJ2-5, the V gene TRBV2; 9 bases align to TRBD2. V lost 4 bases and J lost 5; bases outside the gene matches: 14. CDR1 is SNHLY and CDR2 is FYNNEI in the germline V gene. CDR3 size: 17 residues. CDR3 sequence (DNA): TGTGCCAGCAGTGCCCCACAGCGGGGGGTTTGGGAGGAGACCCAGTACTTC. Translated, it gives CASSAPQRGVWEETQYF. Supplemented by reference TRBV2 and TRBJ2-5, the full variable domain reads EPEVTQTPSHQVTQMGQEVILRCVPISNHLYFYWYRQILGQKVEFLVSFYNNEISEKSEIFDDQFSVERPDGSNFTLKIRSTKLEDSAMYFCASSAPQRGVWEETQYFGPGTRLLVL.

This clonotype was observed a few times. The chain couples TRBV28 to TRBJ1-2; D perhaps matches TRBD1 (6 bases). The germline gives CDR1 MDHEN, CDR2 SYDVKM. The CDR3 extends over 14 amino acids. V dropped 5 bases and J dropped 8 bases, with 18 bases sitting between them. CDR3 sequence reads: CASSQRGVTTGYTF. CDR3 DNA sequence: TGTGCCAGCAGTCAGAGGGGGGTGACGACGGGCTACACCTTC.

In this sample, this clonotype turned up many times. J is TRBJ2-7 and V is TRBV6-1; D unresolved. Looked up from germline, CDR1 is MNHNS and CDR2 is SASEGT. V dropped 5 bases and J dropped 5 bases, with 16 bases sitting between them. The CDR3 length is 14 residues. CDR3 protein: CASSPQVALHEQYF. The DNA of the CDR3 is TGTGCCAGCAGTCCCCAGGTGGCTTTGCACGAGCAGTACTTC.

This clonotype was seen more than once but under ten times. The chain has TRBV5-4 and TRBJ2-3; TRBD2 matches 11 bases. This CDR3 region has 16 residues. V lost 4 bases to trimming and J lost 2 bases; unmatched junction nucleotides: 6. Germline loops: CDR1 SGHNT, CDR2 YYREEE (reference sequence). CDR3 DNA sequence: TGTGCCAGCAGCATCAGGACTAGCGGGCTCACAGATACGCAGTATTTT. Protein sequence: CASSIRTSGLTDTQYF.

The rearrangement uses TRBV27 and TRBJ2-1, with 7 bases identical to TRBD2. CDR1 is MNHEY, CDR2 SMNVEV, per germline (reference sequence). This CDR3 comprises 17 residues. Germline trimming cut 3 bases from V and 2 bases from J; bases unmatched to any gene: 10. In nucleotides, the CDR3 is TGTGCCAGCAGTTTGGGGGGTAGTGCGGGAGCCTACAATGAGCAGTTCTTC. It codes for CASSLGGSAGAYNEQFF.

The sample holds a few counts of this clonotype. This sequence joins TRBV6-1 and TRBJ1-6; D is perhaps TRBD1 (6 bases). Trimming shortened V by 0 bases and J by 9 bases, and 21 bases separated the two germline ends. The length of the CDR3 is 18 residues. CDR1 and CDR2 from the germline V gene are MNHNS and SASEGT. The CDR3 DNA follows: TGTGCCAGCAGTGAAGCTTCACACGGGGGGGGCAGGGGTTCACCCCTCCACTTT. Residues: CASSEASHGGGRGSPLHF.

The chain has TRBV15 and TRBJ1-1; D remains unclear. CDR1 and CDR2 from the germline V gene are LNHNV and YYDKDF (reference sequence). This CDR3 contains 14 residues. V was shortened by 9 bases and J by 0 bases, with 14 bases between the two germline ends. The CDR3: CATTRERMNTEAFF. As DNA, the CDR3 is TGTGCCACAACCCGGGAGAGGATGAACACTGAAGCTTTCTTT.

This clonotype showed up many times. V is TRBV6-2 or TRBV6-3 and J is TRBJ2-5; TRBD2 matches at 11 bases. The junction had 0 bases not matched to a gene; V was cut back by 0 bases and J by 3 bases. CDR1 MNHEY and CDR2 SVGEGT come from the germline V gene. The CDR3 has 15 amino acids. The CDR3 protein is CASSYSTSGEETQYF. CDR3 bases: TGTGCCAGCAGTTACTCGACTAGCGGGGAAGAGACCCAGTACTTC.

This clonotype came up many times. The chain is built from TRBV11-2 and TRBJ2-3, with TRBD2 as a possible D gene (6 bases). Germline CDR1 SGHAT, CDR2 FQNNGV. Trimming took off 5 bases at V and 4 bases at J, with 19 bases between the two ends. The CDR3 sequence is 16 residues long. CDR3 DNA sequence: TGTGCCAGCAGCCTACGCACTTCAGGGAGGCCAGATACGCAGTATTTT. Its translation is CASSLRTSGRPDTQYF.

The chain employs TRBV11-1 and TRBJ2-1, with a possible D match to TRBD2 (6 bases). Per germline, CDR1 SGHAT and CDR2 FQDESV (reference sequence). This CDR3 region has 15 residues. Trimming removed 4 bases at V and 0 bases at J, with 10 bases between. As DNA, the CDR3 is TGTGCCAGCAGCTCGGGGGACTTCTCCTACAATGAGCAGTTCTTC. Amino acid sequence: CASSSGDFSYNEQFF.

This CDR3 reads CATAGTGFKQPQHF. The CDR3 DNA reads TGTGCCACCGCCGGGACAGGTTTTAAGCAGCCCCAGCATTTT. The rearrangement links TRBV15 to TRBJ1-5, with TRBD1 matching over 8 bases. V was clipped by 8 bases and J by 7 bases; unmatched bases: 10. The CDR3 has 14 amino acids. From germline, CDR1 is LNHNV and CDR2 YYDKDF (reference sequence). The whole variable domain, filled in from reference TRBV15 and TRBJ1-5, reads DAMVIQNPRYQVTQFGKPVTLSCSQTLNHNVMYWYQQKSSQAPKLLFHYYDKDFNNEADTPDNFQSRRPNTSFCFLDIRSPGLGDTAMYLCATAGTGFKQPQHFGDGTRLSIL.

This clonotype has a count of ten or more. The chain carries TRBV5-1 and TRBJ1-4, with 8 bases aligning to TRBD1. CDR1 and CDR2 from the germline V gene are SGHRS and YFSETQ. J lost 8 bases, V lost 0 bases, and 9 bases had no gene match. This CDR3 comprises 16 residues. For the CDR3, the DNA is TGCGCCAGCAGCTTGGAGGCTCAGGGGGCGAGCGAAAAACTGTTTTTT. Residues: CASSLEAQGASEKLFF.

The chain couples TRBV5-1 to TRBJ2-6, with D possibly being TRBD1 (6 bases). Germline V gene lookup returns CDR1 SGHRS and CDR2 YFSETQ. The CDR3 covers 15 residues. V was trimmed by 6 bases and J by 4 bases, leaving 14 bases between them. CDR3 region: CASTHTGNGANVLTF. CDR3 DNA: TGCGCCAGCACCCATACAGGGAACGGGGCCAACGTCCTGACTTTC.

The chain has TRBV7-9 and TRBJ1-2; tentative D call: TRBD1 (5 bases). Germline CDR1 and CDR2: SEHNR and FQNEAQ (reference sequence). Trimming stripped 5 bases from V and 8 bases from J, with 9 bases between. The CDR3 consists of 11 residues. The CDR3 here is CASSGWGGYTF. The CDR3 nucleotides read TGTGCCAGCAGCGGGTGGGGCGGCTACACCTTC.

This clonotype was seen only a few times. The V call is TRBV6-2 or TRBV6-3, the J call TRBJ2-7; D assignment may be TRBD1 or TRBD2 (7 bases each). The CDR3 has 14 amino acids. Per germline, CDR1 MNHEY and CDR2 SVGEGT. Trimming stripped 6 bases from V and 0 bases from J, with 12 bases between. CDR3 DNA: TGTGCCAGCAGACCAGGGGGGGACTCCTACGAGCAGTACTTC. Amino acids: CASRPGGDSYEQYF.

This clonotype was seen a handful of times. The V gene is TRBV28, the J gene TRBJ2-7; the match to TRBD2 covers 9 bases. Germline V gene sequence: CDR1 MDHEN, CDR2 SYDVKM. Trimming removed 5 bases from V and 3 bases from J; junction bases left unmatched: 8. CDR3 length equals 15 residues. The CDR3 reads CASSPRGSGGYEQYF. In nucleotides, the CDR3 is TGTGCCAGCAGTCCCCGGGGTAGCGGGGGCTACGAGCAGTACTTC.

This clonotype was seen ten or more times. The CDR3 sequence: CASSLAQGTMEQFF. The CDR3 bases are TGTGCCAGCAGCTTAGCCCAGGGGACGATGGAGCAGTTCTTC. The rearrangement links TRBV13 to TRBJ2-1; the D gene is possibly TRBD1 (6 bases). The V gene's germline CDR1 is PRHDT and CDR2 FYEKMQ (reference sequence). The CDR3 loop spans 14 amino acids. V shed 1 base and J shed 10 bases, with 14 bases lying between them.

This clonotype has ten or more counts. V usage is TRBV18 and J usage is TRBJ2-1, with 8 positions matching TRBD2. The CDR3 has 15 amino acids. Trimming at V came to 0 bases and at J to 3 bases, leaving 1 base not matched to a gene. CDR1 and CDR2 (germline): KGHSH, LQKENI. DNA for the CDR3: TGTGCCAGCTCACCACCGAGCGGGGGCTACAATGAGCAGTTCTTC. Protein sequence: CASSPPSGGYNEQFF.

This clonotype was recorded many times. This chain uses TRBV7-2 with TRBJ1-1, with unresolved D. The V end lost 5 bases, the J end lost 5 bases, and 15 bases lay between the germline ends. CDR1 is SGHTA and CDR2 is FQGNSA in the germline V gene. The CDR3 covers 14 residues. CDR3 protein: CASSLQPPRTEAFF. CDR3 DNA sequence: TGTGCCAGCAGCCTCCAACCCCCACGGACTGAAGCTTTCTTT.

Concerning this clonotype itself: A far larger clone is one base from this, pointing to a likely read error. CDR3 sequence: CASGYPPTGTSDYNEQFF. For the CDR3, the DNA is TGTGCCAGCGGATACCCCCCTACCGGGACTAGCGACTACAATGAGCAGTTCTTC. The chain couples TRBV11-2 to TRBJ2-1, with TRBD2 matching 10 bases. Trimming removed 8 bases from V and 3 bases from J; junction bases left unmatched: 16. Germline assignment: CDR1 SGHAT and CDR2 FQNNGV. This CDR3 region has 18 residues.

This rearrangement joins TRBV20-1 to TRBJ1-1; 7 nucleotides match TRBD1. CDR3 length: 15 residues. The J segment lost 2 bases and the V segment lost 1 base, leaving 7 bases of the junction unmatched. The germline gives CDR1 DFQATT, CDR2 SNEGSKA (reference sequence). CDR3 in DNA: TGCAGTGCTAGAGCTGGGACAGTTTTCAACACTGAAGCTTTCTTT. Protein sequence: CSARAGTVFNTEAFF.

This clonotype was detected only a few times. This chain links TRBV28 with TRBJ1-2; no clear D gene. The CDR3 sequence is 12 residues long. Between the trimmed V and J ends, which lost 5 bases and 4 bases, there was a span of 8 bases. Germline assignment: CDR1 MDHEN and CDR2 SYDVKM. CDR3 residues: CASSGNIYGYTF. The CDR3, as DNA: TGTGCCAGCAGTGGAAATATCTATGGCTACACCTTC.

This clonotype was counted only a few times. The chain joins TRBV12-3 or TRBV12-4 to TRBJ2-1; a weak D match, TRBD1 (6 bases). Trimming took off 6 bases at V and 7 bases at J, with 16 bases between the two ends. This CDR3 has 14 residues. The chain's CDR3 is CASRTLQGFNEQFF. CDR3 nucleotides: TGTGCCAGCAGAACACTTCAGGGGTTTAATGAGCAGTTCTTC.

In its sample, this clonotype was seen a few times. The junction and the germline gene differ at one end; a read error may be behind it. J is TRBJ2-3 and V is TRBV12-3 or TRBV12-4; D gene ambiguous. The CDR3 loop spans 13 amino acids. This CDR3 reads CASSLVFPDTQYF. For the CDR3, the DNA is TGTGCCAGCAGCTTAGTTTTTCCAGATACGCAGTATTTT.

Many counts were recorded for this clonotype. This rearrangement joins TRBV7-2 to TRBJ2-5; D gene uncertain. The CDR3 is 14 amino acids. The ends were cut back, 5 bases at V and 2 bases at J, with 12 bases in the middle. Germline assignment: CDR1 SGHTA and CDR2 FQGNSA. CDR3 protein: CASSRDATQETQYF. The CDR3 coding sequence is TGTGCCAGCAGCAGGGATGCGACTCAAGAGACCCAGTACTTC. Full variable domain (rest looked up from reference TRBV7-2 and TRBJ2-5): GAGVSQSPSNKVTEKGKDVELRCDPISGHTALYWYRQSLGQGLEFLIYFQGNSAPDKSGLPSDRFSAERTGGSVSTLTIQRTQQEDSAVYLCASSRDATQETQYFGPGTRLLVL.